This T cell receptor beta chain was sequenced for a study of neurological immune-mediated disorders. V gave up 3 bases and J gave up 5 bases, with 6 bases separating them. Looked up from germline, CDR1 is SEHNR and CDR2 is FQNEAQ (reference sequence). The CDR3 runs 12 residues. With 10-nucleotide random UMIs included, cDNA was synthesized by 5'RACE. Via MiXCR, TCRdb re-called the 5' RACE reads, giving one row per CDR3 protein. In the table there are about 59,000 distinct CDR3 sequences, under 30% of which are singletons. Sample time point: technical triplicate 2. The unsorted libraries were prepared from 2 million PBMCs (stored at -80 C). This clonotype was recorded many times.

The clonotype comes from a man aged 55 to 69 with HTLV-1-associated myelopathy (HAM/TSP). The sequencing sample was made of PBMCs. This chain joins TRBV7-9 and TRBJ2-3; no reliable D call. The CDR3 protein is CASSLWVDTQYF. CDR3 nucleotides: TGTGCCAGCAGCTTGTGGGTAGATACGCAGTATTTT.